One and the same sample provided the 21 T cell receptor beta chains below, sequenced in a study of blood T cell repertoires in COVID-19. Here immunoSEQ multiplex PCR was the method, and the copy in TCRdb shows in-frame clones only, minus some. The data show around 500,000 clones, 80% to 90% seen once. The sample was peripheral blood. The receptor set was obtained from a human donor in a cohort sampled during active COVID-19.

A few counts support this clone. CDR3 in amino acids: CSVEFAGGILKTQYF. CDR3 nucleotide sequence: TGCAGCGTTGAATTCGCAGGGGGCATTCTGAAGACCCAGTACTTC. This chain uses TRBV29-1 with TRBJ2-5; TRBD1 matches at 8 bases. Trimming cost V 2 bases and J 6 bases; bases outside gene matches: 11. This CDR3 has 15 residues. Germline CDR1 reads SQVTM; CDR2 reads ANQGSEA.

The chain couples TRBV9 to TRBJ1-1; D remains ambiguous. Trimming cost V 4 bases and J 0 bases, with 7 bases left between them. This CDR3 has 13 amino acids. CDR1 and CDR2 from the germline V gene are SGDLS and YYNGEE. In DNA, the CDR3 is TGTGCCAGCAGCCGAGGGTTGAACACTGAAGCTTTCTTT. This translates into CASSRGLNTEAFF. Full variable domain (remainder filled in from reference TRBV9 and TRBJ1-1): DSGVTQTPKHLITATGQRVTLRCSPRSGDLSVYWYQQSLDQGLQFLIQYYNGEERAKGNILERFSAQQFPDLHSELNLSSLELGDSALYFCASSRGLNTEAFFGQGTRLTVV.

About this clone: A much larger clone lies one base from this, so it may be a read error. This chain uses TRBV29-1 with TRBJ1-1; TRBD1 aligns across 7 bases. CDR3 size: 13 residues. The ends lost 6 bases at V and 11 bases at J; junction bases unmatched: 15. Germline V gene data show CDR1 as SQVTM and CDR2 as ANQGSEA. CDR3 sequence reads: CSVALGDSQTAFF. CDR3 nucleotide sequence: TGCAGCGTCGCCTTAGGGGACAGCCAGACGGCTTTCTTT.

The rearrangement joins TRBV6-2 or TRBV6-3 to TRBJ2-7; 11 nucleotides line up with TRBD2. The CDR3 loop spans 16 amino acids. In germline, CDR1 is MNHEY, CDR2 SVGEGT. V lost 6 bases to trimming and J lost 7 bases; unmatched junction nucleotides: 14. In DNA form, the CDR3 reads TGTGCCAGCAGCCAAGATAGCGGGAGGGGATTTGGAGAGCAGTACTTC. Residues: CASSQDSGRGFGEQYF.

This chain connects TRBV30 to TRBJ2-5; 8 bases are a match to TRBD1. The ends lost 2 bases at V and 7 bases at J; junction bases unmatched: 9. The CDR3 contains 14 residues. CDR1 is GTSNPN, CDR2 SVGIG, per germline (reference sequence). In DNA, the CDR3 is TGTGCCTGGAGTAACAGGGGGGACTTTGGGACCCAGTACTTC. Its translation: CAWSNRGDFGTQYF.

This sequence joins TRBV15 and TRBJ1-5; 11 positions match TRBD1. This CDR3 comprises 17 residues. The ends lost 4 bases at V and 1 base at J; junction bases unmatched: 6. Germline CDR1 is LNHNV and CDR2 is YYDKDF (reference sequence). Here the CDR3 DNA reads TGTGCCACCAGCACTGGGACAGGGGGATGGAGCAATCAGCCCCAGCATTTT. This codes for CATSTGTGGWSNQPQHF.

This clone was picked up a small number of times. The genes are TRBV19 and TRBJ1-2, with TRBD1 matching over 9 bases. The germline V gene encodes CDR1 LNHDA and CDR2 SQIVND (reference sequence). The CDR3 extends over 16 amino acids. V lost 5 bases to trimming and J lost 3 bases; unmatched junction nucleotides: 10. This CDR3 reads CASSPQGQGPDYGYTF. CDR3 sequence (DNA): TGTGCCAGTAGTCCCCAGGGACAGGGCCCCGACTATGGCTACACCTTC.

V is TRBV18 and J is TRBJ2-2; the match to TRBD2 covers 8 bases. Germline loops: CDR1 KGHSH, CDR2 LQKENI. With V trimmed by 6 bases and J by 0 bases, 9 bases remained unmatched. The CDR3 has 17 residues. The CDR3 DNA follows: TGTGCCAGCTCCCCTAGTCGGGGGGGGCCGAACACCGGGGAGCTGTTTTTT. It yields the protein CASSPSRGGPNTGELFF.

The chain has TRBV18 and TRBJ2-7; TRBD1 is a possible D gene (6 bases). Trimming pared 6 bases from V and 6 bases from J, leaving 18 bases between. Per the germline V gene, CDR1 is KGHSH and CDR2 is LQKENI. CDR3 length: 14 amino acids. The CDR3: CASSDPQGRIEQYF. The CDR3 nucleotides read TGTGCCAGCTCGGATCCACAGGGTCGGATCGAGCAGTACTTC.

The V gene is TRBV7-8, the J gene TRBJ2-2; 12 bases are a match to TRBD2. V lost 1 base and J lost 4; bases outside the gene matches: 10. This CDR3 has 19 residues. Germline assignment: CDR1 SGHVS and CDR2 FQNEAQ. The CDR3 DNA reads TGTGCCAGCAGCTTAGGGGGAAGAGGACTAGCGGGAACCACCGGGGAGCTGTTTTTT. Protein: CASSLGGRGLAGTTGELFF.

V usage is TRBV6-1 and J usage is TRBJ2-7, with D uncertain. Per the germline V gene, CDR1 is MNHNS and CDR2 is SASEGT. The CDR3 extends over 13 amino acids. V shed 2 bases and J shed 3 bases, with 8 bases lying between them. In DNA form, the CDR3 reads TGTGCCAGCAGTGAAAGTGGGCTCTACGAGCAGTACTTC. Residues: CASSESGLYEQYF.

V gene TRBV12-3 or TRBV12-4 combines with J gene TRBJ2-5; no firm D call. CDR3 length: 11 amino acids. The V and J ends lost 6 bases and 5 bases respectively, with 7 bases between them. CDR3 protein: CASSPLETQYF. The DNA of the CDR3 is TGTGCCAGCAGCCCTCTGGAGACCCAGTACTTC.

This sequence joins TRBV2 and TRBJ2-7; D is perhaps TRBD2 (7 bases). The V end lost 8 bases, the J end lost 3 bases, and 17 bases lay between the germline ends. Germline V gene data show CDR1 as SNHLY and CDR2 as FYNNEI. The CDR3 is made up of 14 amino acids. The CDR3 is CASGVEGGFYEQYF. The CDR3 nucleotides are TGTGCCAGCGGAGTGGAGGGGGGGTTCTACGAGCAGTACTTC.

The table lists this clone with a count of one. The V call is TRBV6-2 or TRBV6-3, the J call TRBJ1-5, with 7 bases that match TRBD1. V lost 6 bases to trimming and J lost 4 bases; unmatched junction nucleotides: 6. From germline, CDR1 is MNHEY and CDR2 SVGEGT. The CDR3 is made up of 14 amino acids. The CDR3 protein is CASSWDRLNQPQHF. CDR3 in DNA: TGTGCCAGCAGCTGGGACAGACTGAATCAGCCCCAGCATTTT.

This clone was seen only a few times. The chain's CDR3 is CASSRNTGELFF. The CDR3 DNA reads as TGTGCCAGCAGCCGGAACACCGGGGAGCTGTTTTTT. The chain is built from TRBV27 and TRBJ2-2; no firm D call. The CDR3 runs to 12 residues. CDR1 is MNHEY and CDR2 is SMNVEV in the germline V gene (reference sequence). Between the trimmed V and J ends, which lost 6 bases and 1 base, there was a span of 3 bases.

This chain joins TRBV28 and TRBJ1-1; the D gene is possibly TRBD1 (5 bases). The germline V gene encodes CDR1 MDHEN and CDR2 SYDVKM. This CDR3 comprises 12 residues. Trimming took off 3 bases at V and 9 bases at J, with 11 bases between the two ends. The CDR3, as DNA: TGTGCCAGCAGTTTTGAAAGGGGTAAAGCTTTCTTT. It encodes CASSFERGKAFF.

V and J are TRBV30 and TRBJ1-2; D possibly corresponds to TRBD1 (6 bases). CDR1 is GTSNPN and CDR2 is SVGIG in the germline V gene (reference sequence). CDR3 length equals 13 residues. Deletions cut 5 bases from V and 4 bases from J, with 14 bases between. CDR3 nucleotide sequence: TGTGCCTGGTTTGACAGGAAGCTCTATGGCTACACCTTC. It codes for CAWFDRKLYGYTF.

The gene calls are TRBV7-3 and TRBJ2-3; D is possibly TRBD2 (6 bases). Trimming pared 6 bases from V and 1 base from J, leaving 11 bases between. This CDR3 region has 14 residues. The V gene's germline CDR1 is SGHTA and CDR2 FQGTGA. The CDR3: CASSIGGGTDTQYF. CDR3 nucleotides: TGTGCCAGCAGTATAGGAGGGGGCACAGATACGCAGTATTTT.

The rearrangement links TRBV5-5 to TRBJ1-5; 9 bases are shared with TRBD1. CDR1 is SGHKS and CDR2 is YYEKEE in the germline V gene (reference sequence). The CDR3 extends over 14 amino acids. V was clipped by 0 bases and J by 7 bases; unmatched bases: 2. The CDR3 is CASSLEDRGQPQHF. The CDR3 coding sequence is TGTGCCAGCAGCTTGGAGGACAGGGGCCAGCCCCAGCATTTT. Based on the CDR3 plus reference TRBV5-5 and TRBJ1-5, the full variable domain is DAGVTQSPTHLIKTRGQQVTLRCSPISGHKSVSWYQQVLGQGPQFIFQYYEKEERGRGNFPDRFSARQFPNYSSELNVNALLLGDSALYLCASSLEDRGQPQHFGDGTRLSIL.

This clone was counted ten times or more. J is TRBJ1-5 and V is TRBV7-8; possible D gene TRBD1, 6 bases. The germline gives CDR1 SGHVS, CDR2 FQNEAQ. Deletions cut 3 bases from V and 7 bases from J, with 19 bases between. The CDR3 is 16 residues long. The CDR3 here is CASSLHAGAAEQPQHF. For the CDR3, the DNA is TGTGCCAGCAGCTTGCACGCAGGGGCAGCAGAGCAGCCCCAGCATTTT.

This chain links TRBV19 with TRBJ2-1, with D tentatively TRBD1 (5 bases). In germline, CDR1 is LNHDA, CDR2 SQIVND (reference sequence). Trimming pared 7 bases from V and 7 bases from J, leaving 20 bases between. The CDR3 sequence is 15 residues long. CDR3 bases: TGTGCCAGTACCGCAGGGTTTGGTGTAAAGAATGAGCAGTTCTTC. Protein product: CASTAGFGVKNEQFF.